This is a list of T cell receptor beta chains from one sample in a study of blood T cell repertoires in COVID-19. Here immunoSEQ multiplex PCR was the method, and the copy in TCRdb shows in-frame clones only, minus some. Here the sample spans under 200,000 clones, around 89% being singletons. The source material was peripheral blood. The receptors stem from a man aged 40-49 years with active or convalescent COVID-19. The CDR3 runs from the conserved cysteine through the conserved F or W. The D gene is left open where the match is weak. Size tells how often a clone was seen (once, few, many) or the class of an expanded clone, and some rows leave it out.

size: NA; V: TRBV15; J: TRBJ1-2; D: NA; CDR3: CATSREQGAYGYTF; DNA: TGTGCCACCAGCAGAGAACAGGGTGCCTATGGCTACACCTTC
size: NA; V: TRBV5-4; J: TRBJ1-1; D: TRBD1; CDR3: CASSSQGFLTEAFF; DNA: TGTGCCAGCAGCTCACAGGGGTTTTTAACTGAAGCTTTCTTT
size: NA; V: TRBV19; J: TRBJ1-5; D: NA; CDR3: CASSIGQFNQPQHF; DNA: TGTGCCAGTAGTATTGGGCAGTTCAATCAGCCCCAGCATTTT
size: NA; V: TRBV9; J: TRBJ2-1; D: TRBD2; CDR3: CASSVVAGGNNEQFF; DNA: TGTGCCAGCAGCGTAGTAGCGGGGGGAAACAATGAGCAGTTCTTC
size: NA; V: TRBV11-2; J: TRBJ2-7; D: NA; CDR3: CASSLSDTSGGDYEQYF; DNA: TGTGCCAGCAGCTTATCTGATACGTCGGGCGGGGACTACGAGCAGTACTTC
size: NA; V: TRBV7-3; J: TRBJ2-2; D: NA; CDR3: CASSLRGGITGELFF; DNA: TGTGCCAGCAGCTTAAGAGGGGGAATCACCGGGGAGCTGTTTTTT
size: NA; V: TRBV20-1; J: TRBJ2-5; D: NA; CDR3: CSASGSRKNQETQYF; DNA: TGCAGTGCTAGTGGGTCGCGAAAGAATCAAGAGACCCAGTACTTC
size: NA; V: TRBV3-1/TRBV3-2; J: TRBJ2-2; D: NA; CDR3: CASSFRGGSTGELFF; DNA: TGTGCCAGCAGTTTCAGAGGGGGATCAACCGGGGAGCTGTTTTTT
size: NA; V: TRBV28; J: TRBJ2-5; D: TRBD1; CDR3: CASSSTGIGQETQYF; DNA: TGTGCCAGCAGTTCGACAGGGATCGGCCAAGAGACCCAGTACTTC
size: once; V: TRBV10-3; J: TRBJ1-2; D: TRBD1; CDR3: CAIMGTGAGGYTF; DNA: TGTGCCATCATGGGGACAGGGGCCGGGGGCTACACCTTC
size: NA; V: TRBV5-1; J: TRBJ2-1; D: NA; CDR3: CASSFPGYNEQFF; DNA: TGCGCCAGCAGTTTTCCCGGTTACAATGAGCAGTTCTTC
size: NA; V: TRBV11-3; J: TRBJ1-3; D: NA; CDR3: CASSPEVRGTGNTIYF; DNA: TGTGCCAGCAGCCCGGAGGTCAGGGGTACTGGAAACACCATATATTTT
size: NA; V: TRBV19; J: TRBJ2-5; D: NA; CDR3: CASSSRETQYF; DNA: TGTGCCAGTAGTTCGAGGGAGACCCAGTACTTC
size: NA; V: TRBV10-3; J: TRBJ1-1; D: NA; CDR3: CAITKDRDTEAFF; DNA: TGTGCCATCACCAAGGACAGAGACACTGAAGCTTTCTTT
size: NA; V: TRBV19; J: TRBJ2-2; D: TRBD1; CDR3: CASSRTRDSRTGELFF; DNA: TGTGCCAGTAGTAGAACGAGGGACAGTAGAACCGGGGAGCTGTTTTTT
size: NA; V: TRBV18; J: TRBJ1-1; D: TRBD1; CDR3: CASSLTTGLVNTEAFF; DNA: TGTGCCAGCTCACTAACGACAGGGCTGGTGAACACTGAAGCTTTCTTT
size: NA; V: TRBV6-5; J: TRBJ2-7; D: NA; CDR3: CASSYAEGGEQYF; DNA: TGTGCCAGCAGTTACGCAGAGGGTGGCGAGCAGTACTTC
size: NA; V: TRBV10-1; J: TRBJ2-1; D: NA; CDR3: CASSEWWLAMYNEQFF; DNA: TGCGCCAGCAGTGAGTGGTGGTTAGCGATGTACAATGAGCAGTTCTTC
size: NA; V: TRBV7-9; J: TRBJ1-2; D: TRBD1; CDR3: CASSTDRGSYTF; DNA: TGTGCCAGCAGCACGGACAGGGGTAGCTACACCTTC
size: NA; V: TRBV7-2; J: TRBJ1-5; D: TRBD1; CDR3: CASSPRQGGQPQHF; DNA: TGTGCCAGCAGCCCCCGACAGGGAGGTCAGCCCCAGCATTTT
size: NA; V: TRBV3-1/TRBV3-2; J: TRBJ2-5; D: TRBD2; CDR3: CASSERGGLETQYF; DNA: TGTGCCAGCAGCGAGCGGGGGGGCCTTGAGACCCAGTACTTC
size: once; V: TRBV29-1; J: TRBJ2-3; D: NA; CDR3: CSVENAGGTDTQYF; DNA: TGCAGCGTTGAGAATGCAGGGGGCACAGATACGCAGTATTTT
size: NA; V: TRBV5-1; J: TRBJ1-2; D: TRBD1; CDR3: CASSLSLQGAGYGYTF; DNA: TGCGCCAGCAGCTTGTCCCTACAGGGGGCGGGATATGGCTACACCTTC
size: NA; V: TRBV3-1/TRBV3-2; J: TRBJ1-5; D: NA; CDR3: CASSQEGAGNQPQHF; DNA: TGTGCCAGCAGCCAAGAGGGGGCGGGCAATCAGCCCCAGCATTTT
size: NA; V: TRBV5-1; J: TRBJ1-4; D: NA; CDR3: CASSSTVVQPGTNEKLFF; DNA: TGCGCCAGCAGCTCGACAGTAGTTCAACCTGGAACTAATGAAAAACTGTTTTTT
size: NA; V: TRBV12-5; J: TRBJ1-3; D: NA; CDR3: CASGLTPAGNTIYF; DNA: TGTGCTAGTGGTTTGACGCCAGCTGGAAACACCATATATTTT
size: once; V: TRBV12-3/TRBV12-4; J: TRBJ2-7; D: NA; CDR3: CASSLAPGEQYF; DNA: TGTGCCAGCAGTTTAGCGCCGGGGGAGCAGTACTTC
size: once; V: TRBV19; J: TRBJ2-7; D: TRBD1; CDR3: CASSPPTLTGAYEQYF; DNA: TGTGCCAGTAGTCCCCCAACTCTGACAGGGGCCTACGAGCAGTACTTC
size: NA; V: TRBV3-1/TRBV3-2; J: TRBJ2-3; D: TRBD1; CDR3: CASSHFIGQGLSTDTQYF; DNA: TGTGCCAGCAGCCACTTTATCGGACAGGGATTGTCCACAGATACGCAGTATTTT
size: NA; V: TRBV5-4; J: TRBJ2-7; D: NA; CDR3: CASSLANRAEQYF; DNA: TGTGCCAGCAGCTTGGCCAACAGGGCCGAGCAGTACTTC
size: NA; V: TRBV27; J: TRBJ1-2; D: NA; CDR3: CASSLFAGNHGYTF; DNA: TGTGCCAGCAGTTTATTTGCAGGGAACCATGGCTACACCTTC
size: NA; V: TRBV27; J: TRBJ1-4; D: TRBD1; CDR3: CASSPGQGYSEKLFF; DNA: TGTGCCAGCAGTCCCGGACAGGGCTACAGTGAAAAACTGTTTTTT
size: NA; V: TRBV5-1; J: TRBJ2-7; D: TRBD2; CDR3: CASSAQGGDYEQYF; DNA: TGCGCCAGCAGCGCCCAGGGAGGGGACTACGAGCAGTACTTC
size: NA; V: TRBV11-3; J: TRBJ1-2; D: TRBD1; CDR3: CASSKPEKDRASYGYTF; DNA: TGTGCCAGCAGCAAACCCGAAAAGGACAGGGCTTCCTATGGCTACACCTTC
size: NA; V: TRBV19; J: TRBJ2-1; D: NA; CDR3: CASSTPPNEQFF; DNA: TGTGCCAGTAGTACCCCCCCTAATGAGCAGTTCTTC
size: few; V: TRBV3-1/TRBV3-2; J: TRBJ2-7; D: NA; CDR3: CASSPPTSRVYEQYF; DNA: TGTGCCAGCAGCCCCCCGACTAGTCGTGTCTACGAGCAGTACTTC
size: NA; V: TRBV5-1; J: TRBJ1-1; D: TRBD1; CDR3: CASSLIAGTGFINTEAFF; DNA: TGCGCCAGCAGCTTGATCGCAGGGACAGGGTTTATTAACACTGAAGCTTTCTTT
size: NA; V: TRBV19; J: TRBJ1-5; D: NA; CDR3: CASSVRTGNQPQHF; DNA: TGTGCCAGTAGTGTTAGGACAGGCAATCAGCCCCAGCATTTT
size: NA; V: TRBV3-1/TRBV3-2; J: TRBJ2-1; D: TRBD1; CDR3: CASSQFRTGNNEQFF; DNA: TGTGCCAGCAGCCAATTCCGGACAGGGAACAATGAGCAGTTCTTC
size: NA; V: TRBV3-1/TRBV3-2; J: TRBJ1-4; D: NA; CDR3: CASSQEYSGEKLFF; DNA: TGTGCCAGCAGCCAAGAGTACAGTGGTGAAAAACTGTTTTTT
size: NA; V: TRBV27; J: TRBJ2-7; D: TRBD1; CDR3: CASRLQGALYEQYF; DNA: TGTGCCAGCAGACTCCAGGGGGCCCTCTACGAGCAGTACTTC
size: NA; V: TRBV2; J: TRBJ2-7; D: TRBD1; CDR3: CASSEQGENYEQYF; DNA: TGTGCCAGCAGTGAACAGGGGGAAAACTACGAGCAGTACTTC
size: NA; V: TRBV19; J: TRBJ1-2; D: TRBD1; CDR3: CASTNPDRVGYGYTF; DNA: TGTGCCAGTACCAACCCGGACAGGGTTGGCTATGGCTACACCTTC